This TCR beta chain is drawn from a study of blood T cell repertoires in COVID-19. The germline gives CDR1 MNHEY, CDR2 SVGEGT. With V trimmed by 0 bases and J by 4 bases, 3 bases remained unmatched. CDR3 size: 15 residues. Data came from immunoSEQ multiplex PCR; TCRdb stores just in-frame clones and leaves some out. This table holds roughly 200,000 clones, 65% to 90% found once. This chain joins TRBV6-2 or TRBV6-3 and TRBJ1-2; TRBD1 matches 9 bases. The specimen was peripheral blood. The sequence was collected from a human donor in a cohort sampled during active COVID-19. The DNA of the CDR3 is TGTGCCAGCAGTTACTCGAAGGGACAGGGCTATGGCTACACCTTC. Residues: CASSYSKGQGYGYTF.